The rows below give T cell receptor beta chains drawn from one sample of a study of blood T cell repertoires in COVID-19. Clones were sequenced by immunoSEQ multiplex PCR, and TCRdb holds only the in-frame ones, with some missing. Among about 230,000 clones listed, 70% to 90% were seen once. Material: PBMCs or T cells enriched from blood (not recorded which). These receptors were taken from a woman between 50 and 59 years old in a cohort exposed to, infected with or recovered from COVID-19 (not recorded which). CDR3s leave out the opening cysteine and the closing phenylalanine or tryptophan. The order of the fields is J gene, V gene, CDR3 protein.

J: TRBJ2-7; V: TRBV4-2; CDR3: ASSQGPVYEQY
J: TRBJ2-3; V: TRBV5-5; CDR3: ASSFRYRDGTDTQY
J: TRBJ1-6; V: TRBV9; CDR3: ASSAPRGEPSSPLH
J: TRBJ2-3; V: TRBV4-2; CDR3: ASSQEWGQGVQDTQY
J: TRBJ1-6; V: TRBV11-2; CDR3: ASSLEGTVSPYNSPLH
J: TRBJ2-7; V: TRBV19; CDR3: ASSPPPAGRGWQEQY
J: TRBJ2-7; V: TRBV19; CDR3: ASAPGQGARGVYEQY
J: TRBJ1-4; V: TRBV19; CDR3: ASRPMSGLNEKLF
J: TRBJ2-2; V: TRBV11-3; CDR3: ASSRGNTGELF
J: TRBJ1-3; V: TRBV24-1; CDR3: ATQQSSGNTIY
J: TRBJ2-3; V: TRBV2; CDR3: ASSDTGTDTQY
J: TRBJ2-7; V: TRBV6-5; CDR3: ASSKTISHLYEQY
J: TRBJ1-2; V: TRBV10-3; CDR3: AISESSANYGYT
J: TRBJ2-3; V: TRBV6-1; CDR3: ASSEGAGGTDTQY
J: TRBJ1-2; V: TRBV7-2; CDR3: ASSKDRVFYGYT
J: TRBJ2-5; V: TRBV5-8; CDR3: ASSLSPGGTQY
J: TRBJ1-6; V: TRBV7-9; CDR3: ASTPGQGNSPLH
J: TRBJ2-7; V: TRBV2; CDR3: ASKSDSPYEQY
J: TRBJ2-2; V: TRBV10-3; CDR3: AISTPRANTGELF
J: TRBJ2-7; V: TRBV18; CDR3: ASSPTAAGGVGQY
J: TRBJ1-1; V: TRBV30; CDR3: AWSVLDRETEAF
J: TRBJ1-1; V: TRBV19; CDR3: ASTPLGGQPTEAF